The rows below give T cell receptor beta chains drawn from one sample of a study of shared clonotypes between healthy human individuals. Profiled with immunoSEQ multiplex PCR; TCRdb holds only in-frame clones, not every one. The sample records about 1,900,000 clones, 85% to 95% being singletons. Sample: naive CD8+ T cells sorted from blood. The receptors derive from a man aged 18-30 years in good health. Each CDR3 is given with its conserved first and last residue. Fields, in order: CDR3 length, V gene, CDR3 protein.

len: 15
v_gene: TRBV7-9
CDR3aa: CASSFPRGREETQYF

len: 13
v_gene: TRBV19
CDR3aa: CASSGQEDYGYTF

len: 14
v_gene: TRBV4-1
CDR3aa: CASSQERLYGEQFF

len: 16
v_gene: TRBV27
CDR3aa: CASRTVAGPSYNEQFF

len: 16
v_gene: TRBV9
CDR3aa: CASSSGTSGDPYEQYF

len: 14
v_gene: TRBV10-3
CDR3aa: CAISYGDASRGYTF

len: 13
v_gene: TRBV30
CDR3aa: CAWTQGNSYEQYF

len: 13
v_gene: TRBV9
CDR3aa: CASSADRPEKLFF

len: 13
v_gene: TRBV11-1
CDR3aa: CASSLLANNEQFF

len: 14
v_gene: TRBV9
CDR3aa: CASSAGTENSPLHF

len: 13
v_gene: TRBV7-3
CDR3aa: CASSLWTNNEQFF

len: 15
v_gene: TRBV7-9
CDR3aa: CASSSRQGARNEQFF

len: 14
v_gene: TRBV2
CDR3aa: CASSWRGPNTEAFF

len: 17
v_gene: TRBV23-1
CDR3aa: CASSPMGKEFLNYGYTF

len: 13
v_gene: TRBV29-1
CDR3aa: CSVELAGPGTQYF

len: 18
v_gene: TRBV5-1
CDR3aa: CASRVGVLSGLVSYEQYF

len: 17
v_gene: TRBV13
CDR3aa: CASSLGGQPNLNTEAFF

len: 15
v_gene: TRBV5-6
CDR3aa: CASSLGLAGYNEQFF

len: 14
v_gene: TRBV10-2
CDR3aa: CASWGGRGGYEQYF

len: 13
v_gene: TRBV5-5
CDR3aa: CASSLGTGDEQYF

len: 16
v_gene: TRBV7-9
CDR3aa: CASSSRSWGAQETQYF

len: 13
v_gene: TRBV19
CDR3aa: CASSIGRAYEQYF

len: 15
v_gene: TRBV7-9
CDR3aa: CASSPPGPAGYEQYF

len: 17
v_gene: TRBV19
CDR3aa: CASSIPSGMGNNQPQHF

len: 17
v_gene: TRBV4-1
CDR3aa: CASSQDPGLPSTDTQYF

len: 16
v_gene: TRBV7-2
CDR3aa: CASSLAGQGRTDTQYF

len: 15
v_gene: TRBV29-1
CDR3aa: CSVGQVGGGSYEQYF

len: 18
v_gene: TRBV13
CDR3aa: CASSRINFGLADNNEQFF

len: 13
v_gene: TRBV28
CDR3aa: CASSLPGSYEQYF

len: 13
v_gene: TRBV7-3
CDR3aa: CASSRGGYTEAFF

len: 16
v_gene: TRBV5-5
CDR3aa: CASSRLGGLVNYEQYF

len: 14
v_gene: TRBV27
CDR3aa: CASSLGATNEKLFF